This T cell receptor (beta chain) was obtained from a study of a mutant IDH1 vaccine in newly diagnosed glioma. Background on the study: Patients previously underwent radiotherapy, temozolomide, or both, and most underwent both.

Clones were read by immunoSEQ multiplex PCR, and TCRdb kept only the in-frame ones, dropping some. The sample records about 46,000 clones, approximately 84% being singletons. Described time point: week 47, end of study. Every vaccination contained 300 ug of the mutant IDH1 20-mer peptide and was paired with topical imiquimod. This clone was seen only a few times. The antigen is unknown. The CDR3 consists of 14 residues. Germline CDR1 reads SGHDT; CDR2 reads YYEEEE. V lost 4 bases and J 3 bases, leaving 12 bases between the germline ends. The chain employs TRBV5-6 and TRBJ2-3, with a possible D match to TRBD2 (5 bases). The TCR comes from a woman in her twenties or thirties with glioma. Some clones in this sample may be carry-over from other donors' samples. Sequences were derived from PBMCs, sampled from a glioma patient whose treatment included an IDH1 peptide vaccine. CDR3 coding DNA: TGTGCCAGCAGCGGAGGTCGGACTACAGATACGCAGTATTTT. Translated: CASSGGRTTDTQYF.